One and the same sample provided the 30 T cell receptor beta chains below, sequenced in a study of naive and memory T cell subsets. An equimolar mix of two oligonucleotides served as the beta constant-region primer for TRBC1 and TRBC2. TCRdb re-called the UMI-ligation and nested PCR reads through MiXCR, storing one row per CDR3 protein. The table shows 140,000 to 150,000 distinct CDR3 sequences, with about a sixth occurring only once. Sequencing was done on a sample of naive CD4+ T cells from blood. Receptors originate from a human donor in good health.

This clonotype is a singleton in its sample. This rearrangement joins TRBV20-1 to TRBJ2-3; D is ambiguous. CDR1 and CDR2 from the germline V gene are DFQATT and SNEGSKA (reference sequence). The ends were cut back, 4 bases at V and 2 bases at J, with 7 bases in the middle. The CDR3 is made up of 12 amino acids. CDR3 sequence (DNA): TGCAGTGCTACCAAGGTCACAGATACGCAGTATTTT. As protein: CSATKVTDTQYF.

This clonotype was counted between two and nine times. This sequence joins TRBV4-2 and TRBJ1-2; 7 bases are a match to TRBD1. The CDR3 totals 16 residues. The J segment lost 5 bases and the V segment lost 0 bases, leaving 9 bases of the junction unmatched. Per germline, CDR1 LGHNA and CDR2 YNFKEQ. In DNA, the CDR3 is TGTGCCAGCAGCCAAGATCTTCGGGACAGAACTTATGGCTACACCTTC. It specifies CASSQDLRDRTYGYTF.

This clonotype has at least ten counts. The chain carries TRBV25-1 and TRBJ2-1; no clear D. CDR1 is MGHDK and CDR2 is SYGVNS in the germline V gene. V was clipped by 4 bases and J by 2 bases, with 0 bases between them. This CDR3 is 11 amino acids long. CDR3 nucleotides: TGTGCCAGCAGTGCCTACAATGAGCAGTTCTTC. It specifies CASSAYNEQFF.

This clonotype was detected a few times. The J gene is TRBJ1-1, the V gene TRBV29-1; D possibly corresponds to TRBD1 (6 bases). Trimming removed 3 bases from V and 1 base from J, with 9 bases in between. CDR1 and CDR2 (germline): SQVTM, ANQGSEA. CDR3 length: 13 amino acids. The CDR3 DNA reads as TGCAGCGTTGAGGGACACCCGAACACTGAAGCTTTCTTT. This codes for CSVEGHPNTEAFF.

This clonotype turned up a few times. In DNA, the CDR3 is TGTGCCAGCAGTGAACAGGGCCAGCCCCAGCATTTT. Translation gives CASSEQGQPQHF. This chain connects TRBV25-1 to TRBJ1-5, with D tentatively TRBD1 (5 bases). Between the trimmed V and J ends, which lost 2 bases and 7 bases, there was a span of 6 bases. The germline V gene encodes CDR1 MGHDK and CDR2 SYGVNS. The CDR3 extends over 12 amino acids.

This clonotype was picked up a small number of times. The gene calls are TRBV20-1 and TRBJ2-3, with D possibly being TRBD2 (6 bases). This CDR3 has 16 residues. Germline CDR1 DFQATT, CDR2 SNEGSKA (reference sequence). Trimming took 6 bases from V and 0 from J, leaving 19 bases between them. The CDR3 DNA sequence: TGCAGTGCGACCGGGTACCATAGCGGAAGCACAGATACGCAGTATTTT. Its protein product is CSATGYHSGSTDTQYF.

The CDR3 nucleotides read TGTGCCAGCAGTCGCCCCGGGACAGGGGCGCCCGAGCAGTACTTC. Protein product: CASSRPGTGAPEQYF. J is TRBJ2-7 and V is TRBV6-2 or TRBV6-3; the match to TRBD1 covers 10 bases. Germline V gene sequence: CDR1 MNHEY, CDR2 SVGEGT. After removal of 5 bases from V and 6 bases from J, the junction contained 10 bases not matched to a gene. The length of the CDR3 is 15 residues.

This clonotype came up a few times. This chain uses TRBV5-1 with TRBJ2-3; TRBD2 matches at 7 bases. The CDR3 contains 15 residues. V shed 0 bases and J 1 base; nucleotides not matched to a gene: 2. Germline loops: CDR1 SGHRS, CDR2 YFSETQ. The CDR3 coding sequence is TGCGCCAGCAGCTTGGAGGGAGGGCGCACAGATACGCAGTATTTT. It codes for CASSLEGGRTDTQYF.

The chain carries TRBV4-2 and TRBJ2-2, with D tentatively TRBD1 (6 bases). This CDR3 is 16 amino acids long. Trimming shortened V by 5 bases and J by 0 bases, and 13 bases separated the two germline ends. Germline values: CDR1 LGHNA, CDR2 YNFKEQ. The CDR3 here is CASSAAGGTNTGELFF. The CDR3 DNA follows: TGTGCCAGCAGCGCCGCTGGGGGCACGAACACCGGGGAGCTGTTTTTT.

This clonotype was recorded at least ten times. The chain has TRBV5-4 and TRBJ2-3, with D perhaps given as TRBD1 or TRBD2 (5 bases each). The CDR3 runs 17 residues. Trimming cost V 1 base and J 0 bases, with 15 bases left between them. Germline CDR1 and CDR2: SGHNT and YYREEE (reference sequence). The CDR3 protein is CASSLPRPGRSTDTQYF. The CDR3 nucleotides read TGTGCCAGCAGCTTGCCGCGACCGGGACGCAGCACAGATACGCAGTATTTT.

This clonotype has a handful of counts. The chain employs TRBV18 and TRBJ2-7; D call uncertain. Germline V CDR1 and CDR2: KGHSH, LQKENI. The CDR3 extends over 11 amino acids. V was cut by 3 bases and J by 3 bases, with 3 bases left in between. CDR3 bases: TGTGCCAGCTCACCGAACTACGAGCAGTACTTC. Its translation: CASSPNYEQYF.

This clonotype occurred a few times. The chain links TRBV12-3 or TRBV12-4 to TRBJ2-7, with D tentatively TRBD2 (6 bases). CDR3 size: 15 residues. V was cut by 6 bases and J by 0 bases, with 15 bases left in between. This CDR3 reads CASSMVTSSSYEQYF. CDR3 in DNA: TGTGCCAGCAGCATGGTGACTAGTAGCTCCTACGAGCAGTACTTC.

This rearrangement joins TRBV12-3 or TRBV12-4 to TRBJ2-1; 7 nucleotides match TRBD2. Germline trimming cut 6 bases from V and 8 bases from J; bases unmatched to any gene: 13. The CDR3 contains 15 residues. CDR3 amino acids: CASRPGLVSIDEQFF. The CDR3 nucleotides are TGTGCCAGCAGACCAGGACTAGTGTCAATCGATGAGCAGTTCTTC.

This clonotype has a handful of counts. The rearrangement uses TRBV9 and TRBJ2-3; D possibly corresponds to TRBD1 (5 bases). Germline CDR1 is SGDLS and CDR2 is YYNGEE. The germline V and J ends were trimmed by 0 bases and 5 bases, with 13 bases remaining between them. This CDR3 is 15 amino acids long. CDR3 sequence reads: CASSVESAGLDTQYF. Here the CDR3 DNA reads TGTGCCAGCAGCGTAGAATCGGCAGGGCTAGATACGCAGTATTTT.

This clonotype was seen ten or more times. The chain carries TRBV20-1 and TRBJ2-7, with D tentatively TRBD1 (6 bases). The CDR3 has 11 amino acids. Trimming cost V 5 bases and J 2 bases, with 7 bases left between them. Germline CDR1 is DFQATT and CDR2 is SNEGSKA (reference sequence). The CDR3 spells CSAGTPYEQYF. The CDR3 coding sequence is TGCAGTGCTGGGACACCCTACGAGCAGTACTTC.

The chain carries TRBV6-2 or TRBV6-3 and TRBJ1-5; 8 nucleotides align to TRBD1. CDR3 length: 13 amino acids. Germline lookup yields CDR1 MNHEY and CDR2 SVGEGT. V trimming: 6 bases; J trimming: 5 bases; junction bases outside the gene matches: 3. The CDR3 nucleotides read TGTGCCAGCAGGACAGGGGATGATCAGCCCCAGCATTTT. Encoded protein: CASRTGDDQPQHF.

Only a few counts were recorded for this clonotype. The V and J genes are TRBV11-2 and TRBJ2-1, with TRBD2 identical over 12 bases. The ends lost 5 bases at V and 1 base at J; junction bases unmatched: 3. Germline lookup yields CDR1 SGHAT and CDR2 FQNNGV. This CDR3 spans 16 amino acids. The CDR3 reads CASSGLAGRSYNEQFF. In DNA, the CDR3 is TGTGCCAGCAGCGGACTAGCGGGGCGATCCTACAATGAGCAGTTCTTC.

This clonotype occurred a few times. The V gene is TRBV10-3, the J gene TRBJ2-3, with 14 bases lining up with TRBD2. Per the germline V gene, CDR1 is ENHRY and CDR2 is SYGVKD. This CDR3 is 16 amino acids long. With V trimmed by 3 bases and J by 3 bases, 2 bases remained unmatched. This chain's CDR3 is CAISEGTSGRTDTQYF. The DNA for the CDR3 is TGTGCCATCAGTGAAGGGACTAGCGGGAGAACAGATACGCAGTATTTT.

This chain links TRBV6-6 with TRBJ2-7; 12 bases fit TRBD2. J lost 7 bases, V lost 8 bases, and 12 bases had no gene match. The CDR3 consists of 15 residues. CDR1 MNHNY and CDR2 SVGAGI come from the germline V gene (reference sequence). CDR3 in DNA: TGTGCCAGCCATAAGACTAGCGGGAGTCGAGGGGAGCAGTACTTC. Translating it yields CASHKTSGSRGEQYF.

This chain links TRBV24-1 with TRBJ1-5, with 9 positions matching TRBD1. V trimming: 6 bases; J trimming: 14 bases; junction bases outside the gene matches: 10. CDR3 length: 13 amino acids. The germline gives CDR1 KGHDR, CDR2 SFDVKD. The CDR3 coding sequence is TGTGCCACCAGTTCGACAGGGGGTACAGCCAAGCATTTT. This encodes CATSSTGGTAKHF.

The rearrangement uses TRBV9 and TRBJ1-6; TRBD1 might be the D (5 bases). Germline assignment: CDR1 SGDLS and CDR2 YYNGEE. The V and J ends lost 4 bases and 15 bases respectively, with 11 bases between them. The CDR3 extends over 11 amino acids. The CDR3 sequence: CASSQRDVLHF. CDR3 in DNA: TGTGCCAGCAGCCAGAGGGACGTCCTCCACTTT.

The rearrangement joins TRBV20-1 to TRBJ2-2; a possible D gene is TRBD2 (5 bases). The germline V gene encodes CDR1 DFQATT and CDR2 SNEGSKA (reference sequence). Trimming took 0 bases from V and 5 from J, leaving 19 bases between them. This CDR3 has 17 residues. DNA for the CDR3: TGCAGTGCTAGAGATGGTGGAAGAGGGCAGGTTACCGGGGAGCTGTTTTTT. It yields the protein CSARDGGRGQVTGELFF.

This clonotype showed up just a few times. CDR3 protein: CASSRGGNTDTQYF. In nucleotides, the CDR3 is TGCGCCAGCAGTCGCGGGGGGAACACAGATACGCAGTATTTT. The chain carries TRBV4-3 and TRBJ2-3; 8 bases are shared with TRBD2. With V trimmed by 6 bases and J by 2 bases, 4 bases remained unmatched. Germline CDR1 is LGHNA and CDR2 is YSLEER. The CDR3 is made up of 14 amino acids.

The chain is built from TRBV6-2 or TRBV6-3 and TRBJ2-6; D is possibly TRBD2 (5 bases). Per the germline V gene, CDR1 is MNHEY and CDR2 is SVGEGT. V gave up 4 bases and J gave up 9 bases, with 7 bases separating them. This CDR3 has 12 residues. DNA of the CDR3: TGTGCCAGCAGTTCCGACTACAACGTCCTGACTTTC. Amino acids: CASSSDYNVLTF.

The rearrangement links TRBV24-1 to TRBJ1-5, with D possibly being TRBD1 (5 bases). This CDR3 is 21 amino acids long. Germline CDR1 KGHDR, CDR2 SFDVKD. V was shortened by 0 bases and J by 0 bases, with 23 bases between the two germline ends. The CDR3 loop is CATSDLQLGRASPYSNQPQHF. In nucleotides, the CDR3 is TGTGCCACCAGTGATTTGCAGCTGGGACGGGCCTCTCCTTATAGCAATCAGCCCCAGCATTTT.

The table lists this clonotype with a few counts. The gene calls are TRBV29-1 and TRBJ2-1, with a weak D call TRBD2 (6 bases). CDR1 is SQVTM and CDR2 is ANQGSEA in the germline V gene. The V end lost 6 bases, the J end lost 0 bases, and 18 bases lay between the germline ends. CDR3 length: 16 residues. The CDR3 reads CSVEGLLFISYNEQFF. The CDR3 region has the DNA TGCAGCGTGGAGGGACTTTTATTTATCTCCTACAATGAGCAGTTCTTC.

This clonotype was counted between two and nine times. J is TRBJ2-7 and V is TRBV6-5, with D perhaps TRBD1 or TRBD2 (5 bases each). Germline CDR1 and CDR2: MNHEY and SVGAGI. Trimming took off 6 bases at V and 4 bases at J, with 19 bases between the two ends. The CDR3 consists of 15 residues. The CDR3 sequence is CASSETGTEHYEQYF. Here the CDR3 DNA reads TGTGCCAGCAGCGAAACCGGGACGGAACATTACGAGCAGTACTTC.

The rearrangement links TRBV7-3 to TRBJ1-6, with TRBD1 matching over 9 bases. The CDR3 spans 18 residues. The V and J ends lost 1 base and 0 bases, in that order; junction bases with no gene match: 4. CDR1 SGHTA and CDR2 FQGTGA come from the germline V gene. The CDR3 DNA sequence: TGTGCCAGCAGCTTAAGAGACAGGGGGAGCTCCTATAATTCACCCCTCCACTTT. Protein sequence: CASSLRDRGSSYNSPLHF.

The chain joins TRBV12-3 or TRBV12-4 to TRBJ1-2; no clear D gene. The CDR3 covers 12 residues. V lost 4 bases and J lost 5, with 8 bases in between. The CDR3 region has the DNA TGTGCCAGCAGTTACGACATATATGGCTACACCTTC. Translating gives CASSYDIYGYTF.

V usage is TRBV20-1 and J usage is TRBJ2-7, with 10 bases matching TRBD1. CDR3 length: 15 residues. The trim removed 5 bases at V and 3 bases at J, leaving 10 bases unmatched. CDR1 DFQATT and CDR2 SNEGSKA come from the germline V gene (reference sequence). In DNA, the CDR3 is TGCAGTGCTCGGAACCGGGACAGGGGATACTACGAGCAGTACTTC. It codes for CSARNRDRGYYEQYF.